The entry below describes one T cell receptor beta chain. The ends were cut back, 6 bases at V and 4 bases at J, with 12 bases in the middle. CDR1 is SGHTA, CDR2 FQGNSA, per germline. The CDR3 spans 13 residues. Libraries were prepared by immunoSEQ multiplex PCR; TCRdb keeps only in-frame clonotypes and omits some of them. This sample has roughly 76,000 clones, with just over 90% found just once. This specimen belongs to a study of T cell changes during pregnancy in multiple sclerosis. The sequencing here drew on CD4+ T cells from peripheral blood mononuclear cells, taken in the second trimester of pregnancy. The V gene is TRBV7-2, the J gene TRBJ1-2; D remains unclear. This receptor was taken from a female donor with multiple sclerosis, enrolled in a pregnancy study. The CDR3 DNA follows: TGTGCCAGCAGGAGGGCAGGCGCCTATGGCTACACCTTC. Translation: CASRRAGAYGYTF.